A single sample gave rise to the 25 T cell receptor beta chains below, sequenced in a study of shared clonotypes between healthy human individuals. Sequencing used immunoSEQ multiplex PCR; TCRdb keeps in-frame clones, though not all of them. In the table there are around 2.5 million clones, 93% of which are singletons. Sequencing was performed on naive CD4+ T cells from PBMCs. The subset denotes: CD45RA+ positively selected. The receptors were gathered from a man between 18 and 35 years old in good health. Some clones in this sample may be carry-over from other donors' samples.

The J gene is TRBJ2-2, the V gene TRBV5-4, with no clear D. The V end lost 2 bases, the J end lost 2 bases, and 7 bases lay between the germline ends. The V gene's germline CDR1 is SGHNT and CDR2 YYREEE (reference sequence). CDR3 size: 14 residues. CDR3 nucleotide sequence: TGTGCCAGCAGCTTCGGGTATAACACCGGGGAGCTGTTTTTT. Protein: CASSFGYNTGELFF.

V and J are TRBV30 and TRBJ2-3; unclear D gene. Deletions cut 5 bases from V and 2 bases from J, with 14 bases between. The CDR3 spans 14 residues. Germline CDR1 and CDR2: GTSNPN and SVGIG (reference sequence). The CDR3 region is CAWARPSVTDTQYF. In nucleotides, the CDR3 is TGTGCCTGGGCCAGGCCGAGTGTCACAGATACGCAGTATTTT.

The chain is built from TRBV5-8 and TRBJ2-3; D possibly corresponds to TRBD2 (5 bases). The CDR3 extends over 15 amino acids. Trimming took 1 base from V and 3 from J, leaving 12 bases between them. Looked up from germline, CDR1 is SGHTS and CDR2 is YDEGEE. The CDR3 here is CASSLLASSTDTQYF. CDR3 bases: TGTGCCAGCAGCTTGTTGGCTAGCTCGACAGATACGCAGTATTTT. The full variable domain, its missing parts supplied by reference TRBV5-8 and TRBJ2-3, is EAGVTQSPTHLIKTRGQQATLRCSPISGHTSVYWYQQALGLGLQFLLWYDEGEERNRGNFPPRFSGRQFPNYSSELNVNALELEDSALYLCASSLLASSTDTQYFGPGTRLTVL.

The CDR3 loop reads CASSEVTYSRSYEQYF. The CDR3 nucleotides are TGTGCCAGCAGTGAAGTGACGTACTCCCGCTCCTACGAGCAGTACTTC. This chain joins TRBV6-1 and TRBJ2-7; D is ambiguous. Germline V gene lookup returns CDR1 MNHNS and CDR2 SASEGT. V shed 1 base and J shed 0 bases, with 13 bases lying between them. The CDR3 has 16 residues.

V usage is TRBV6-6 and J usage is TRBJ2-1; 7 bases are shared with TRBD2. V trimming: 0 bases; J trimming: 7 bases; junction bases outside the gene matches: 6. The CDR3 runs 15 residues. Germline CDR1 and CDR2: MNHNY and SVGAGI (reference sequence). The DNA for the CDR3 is TGTGCCAGCAGTTACTCTTCGGGAGGAGGAAATGAGCAGTTCTTC. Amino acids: CASSYSSGGGNEQFF.

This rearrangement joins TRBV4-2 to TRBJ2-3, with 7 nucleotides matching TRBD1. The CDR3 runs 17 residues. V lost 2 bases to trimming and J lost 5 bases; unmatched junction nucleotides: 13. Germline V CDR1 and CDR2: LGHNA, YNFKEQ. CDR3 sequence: CASSQRITGVGKDTQYF. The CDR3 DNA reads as TGTGCCAGCAGCCAAAGAATAACAGGGGTAGGTAAAGATACGCAGTATTTT.

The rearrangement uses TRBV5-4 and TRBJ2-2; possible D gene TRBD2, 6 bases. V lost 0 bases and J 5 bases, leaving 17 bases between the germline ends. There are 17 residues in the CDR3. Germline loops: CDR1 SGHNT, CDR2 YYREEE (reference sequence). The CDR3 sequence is CASSLAGGRGGTGELFF. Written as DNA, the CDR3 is TGTGCCAGCAGCTTGGCCGGGGGACGGGGAGGTACCGGGGAGCTGTTTTTT.

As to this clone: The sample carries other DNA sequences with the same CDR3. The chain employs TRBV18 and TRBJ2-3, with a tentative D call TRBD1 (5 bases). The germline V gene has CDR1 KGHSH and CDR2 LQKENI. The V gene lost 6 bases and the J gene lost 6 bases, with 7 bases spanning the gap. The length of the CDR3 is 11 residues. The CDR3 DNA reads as TGTGCCAGCTCGCCAGGGGATACGCAGTATTTT. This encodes CASSPGDTQYF.

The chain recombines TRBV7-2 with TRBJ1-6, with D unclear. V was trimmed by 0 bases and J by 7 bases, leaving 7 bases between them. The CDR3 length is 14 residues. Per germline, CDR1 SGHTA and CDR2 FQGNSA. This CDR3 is CASSLAFLNSPLHF. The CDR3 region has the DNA TGTGCCAGCAGCTTAGCGTTTCTGAATTCACCCCTCCACTTT.

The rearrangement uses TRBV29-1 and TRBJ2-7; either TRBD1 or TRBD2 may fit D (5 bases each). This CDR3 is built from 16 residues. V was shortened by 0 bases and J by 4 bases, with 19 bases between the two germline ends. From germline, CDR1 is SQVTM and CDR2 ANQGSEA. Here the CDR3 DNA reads TGCAGCGTTGAAGATCCAATCTGGGGTGGGGGTTACGAGCAGTACTTC. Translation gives CSVEDPIWGGGYEQYF.

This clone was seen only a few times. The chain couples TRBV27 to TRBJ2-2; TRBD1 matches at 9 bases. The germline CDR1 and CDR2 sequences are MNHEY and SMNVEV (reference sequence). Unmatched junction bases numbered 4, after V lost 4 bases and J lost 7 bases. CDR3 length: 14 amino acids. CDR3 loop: CASSSTGGSGELFF. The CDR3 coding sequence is TGTGCCAGCAGTTCGACAGGGGGAAGCGGGGAGCTGTTTTTT.

In DNA form, the CDR3 reads TGTGCCAGCAAGATGACAGGTGAAGCTTTCTTT. Its translation is CASKMTGEAFF. The chain has TRBV6-6 and TRBJ1-1, with D maybe TRBD1 (6 bases). Trimming removed 7 bases at V and 7 bases at J, with 10 bases between. Per germline, CDR1 MNHNY and CDR2 SVGAGI (reference sequence). CDR3 length equals 11 residues.

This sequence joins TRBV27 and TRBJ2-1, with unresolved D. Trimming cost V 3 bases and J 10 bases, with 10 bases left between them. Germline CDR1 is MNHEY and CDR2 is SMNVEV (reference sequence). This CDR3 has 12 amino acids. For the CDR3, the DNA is TGTGCCAGCAGTTTTCATGGTACCGAGCAGTTCTTC. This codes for CASSFHGTEQFF.

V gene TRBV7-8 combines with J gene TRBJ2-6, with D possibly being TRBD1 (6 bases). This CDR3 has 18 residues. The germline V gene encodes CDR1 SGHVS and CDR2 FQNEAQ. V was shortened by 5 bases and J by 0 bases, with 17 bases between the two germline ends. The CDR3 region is CASSPIRTVFSGANVLTF. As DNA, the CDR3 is TGTGCCAGCAGCCCTATTCGGACAGTTTTCTCTGGGGCCAACGTCCTGACTTTC.

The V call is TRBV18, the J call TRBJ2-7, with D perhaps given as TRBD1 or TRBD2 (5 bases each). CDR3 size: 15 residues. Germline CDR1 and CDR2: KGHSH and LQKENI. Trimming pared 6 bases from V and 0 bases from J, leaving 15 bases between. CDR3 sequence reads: CASSLGPPSSYEQYF. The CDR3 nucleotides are TGTGCCAGCTCTCTGGGACCCCCGAGCTCCTACGAGCAGTACTTC.

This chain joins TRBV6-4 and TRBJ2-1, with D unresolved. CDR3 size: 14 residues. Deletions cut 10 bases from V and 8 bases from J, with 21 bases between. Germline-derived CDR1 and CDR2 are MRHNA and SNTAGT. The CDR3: CATPFKGIAYEQFF. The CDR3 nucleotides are TGTGCCACCCCATTCAAGGGAATTGCCTATGAGCAGTTCTTC.

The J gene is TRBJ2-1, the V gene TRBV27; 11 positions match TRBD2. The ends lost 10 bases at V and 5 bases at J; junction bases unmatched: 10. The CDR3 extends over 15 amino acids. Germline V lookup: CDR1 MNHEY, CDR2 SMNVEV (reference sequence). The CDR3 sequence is CATIVAGGPDNEQFF. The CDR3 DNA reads TGTGCCACAATTGTAGCGGGAGGGCCCGACAATGAGCAGTTCTTC.

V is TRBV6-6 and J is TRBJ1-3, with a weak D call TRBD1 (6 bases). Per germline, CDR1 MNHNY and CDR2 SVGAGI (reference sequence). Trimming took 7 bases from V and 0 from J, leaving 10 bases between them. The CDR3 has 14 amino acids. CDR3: CASMQGYSGNTIYF. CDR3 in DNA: TGTGCCAGCATGCAGGGGTACTCTGGAAACACCATATATTTT.

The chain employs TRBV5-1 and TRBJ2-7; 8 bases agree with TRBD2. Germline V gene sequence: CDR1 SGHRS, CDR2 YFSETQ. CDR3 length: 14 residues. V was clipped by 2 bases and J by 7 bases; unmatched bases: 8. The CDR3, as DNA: TGCGCCAGCAGCTTCCGGGAGGGGGGCGTAGAGCAGTACTTC. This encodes CASSFREGGVEQYF.

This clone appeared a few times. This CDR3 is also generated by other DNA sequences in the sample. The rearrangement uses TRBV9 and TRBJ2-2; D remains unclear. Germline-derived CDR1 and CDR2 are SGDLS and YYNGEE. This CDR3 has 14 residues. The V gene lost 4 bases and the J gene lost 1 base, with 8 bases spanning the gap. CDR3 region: CASSSRVNTGELFF. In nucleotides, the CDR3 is TGTGCCAGCAGCAGTCGGGTGAACACCGGGGAGCTGTTTTTT. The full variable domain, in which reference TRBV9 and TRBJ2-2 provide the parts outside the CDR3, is DSGVTQTPKHLITATGQRVTLRCSPRSGDLSVYWYQQSLDQGLQFLIQYYNGEERAKGNILERFSAQQFPDLHSELNLSSLELGDSALYFCASSSRVNTGELFFGEGSRLTVL.

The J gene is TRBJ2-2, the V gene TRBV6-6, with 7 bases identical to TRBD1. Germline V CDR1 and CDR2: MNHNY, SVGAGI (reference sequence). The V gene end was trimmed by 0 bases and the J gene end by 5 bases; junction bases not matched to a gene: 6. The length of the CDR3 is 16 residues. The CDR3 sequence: CASSYSYRGYTGELFF. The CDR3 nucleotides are TGTGCCAGCAGTTACTCCTACAGGGGATATACCGGGGAGCTGTTTTTT.

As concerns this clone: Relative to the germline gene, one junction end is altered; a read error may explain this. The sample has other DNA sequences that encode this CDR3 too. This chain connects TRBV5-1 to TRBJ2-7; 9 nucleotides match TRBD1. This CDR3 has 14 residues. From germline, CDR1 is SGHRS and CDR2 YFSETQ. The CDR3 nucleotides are TGTGCCAGCAGCTCTCCGGGACAGGGCTACGAGCAGTACTTC. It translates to CASSSPGQGYEQYF.

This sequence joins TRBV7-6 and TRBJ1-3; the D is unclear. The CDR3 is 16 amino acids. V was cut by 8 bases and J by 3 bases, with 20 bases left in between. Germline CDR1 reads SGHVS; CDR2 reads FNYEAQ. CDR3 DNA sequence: TGTGCCAGCCCACATCCGGGAGTCCACCTTGGAAACACCATATATTTT. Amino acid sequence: CASPHPGVHLGNTIYF.

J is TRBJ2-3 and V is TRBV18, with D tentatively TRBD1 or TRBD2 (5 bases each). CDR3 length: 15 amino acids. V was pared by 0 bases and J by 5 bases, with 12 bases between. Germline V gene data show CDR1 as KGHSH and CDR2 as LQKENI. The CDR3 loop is CASSPPSGLRDTQYF. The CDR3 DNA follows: TGTGCCAGCTCACCACCTTCGGGGCTAAGAGATACGCAGTATTTT.

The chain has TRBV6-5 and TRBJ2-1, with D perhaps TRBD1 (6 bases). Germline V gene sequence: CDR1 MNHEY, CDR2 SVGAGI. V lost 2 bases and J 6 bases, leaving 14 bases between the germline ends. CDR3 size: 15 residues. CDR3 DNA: TGTGCCAGCAGTTACAGCGACAGGCCAAGCAATGAGCAGTTCTTC. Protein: CASSYSDRPSNEQFF.